This TCR beta chain emerged from a study of cytomegalovirus exposure and HLA in healthy donors. General study points: Some TCR beta chains (roughly 160 of them) were listed as cytomegalovirus-associated. First-cohort TCR clusters tended to co-occur in the 90 to 150 validation repertoires, a later analysis found.

Looked up from germline, CDR1 is SNHLY and CDR2 is FYNNEI. V lost 3 bases to trimming and J lost 8 bases, with 19 bases between them. The CDR3 loop spans 16 amino acids. As for this clone: Its antigen is as yet unknown.

Sequencing used immunoSEQ multiplex PCR; TCRdb keeps in-frame clones, though not all of them. The table shows fewer than 250,000 clones, with roughly 91% occurring only once. The sequenced material came from PBMCs. This clonotype originated in a woman between 18 and 30 years old in good health and CMV-seropositive. This sequence joins TRBV2 and TRBJ1-4; D is unresolved. CDR3: CASSDMDPHGGEKLFF. CDR3 nucleotides: TGTGCCAGCAGTGATATGGACCCCCACGGAGGGGAAAAACTGTTTTTT. The variable domain in full, completed from reference TRBV2 and TRBJ1-4, reads EPEVTQTPSHQVTQMGQEVILRCVPISNHLYFYWYRQILGQKVEFLVSFYNNEISEKSEIFDDQFSVERPDGSNFTLKIRSTKLEDSAMYFCASSDMDPHGGEKLFFGSGTQLSVL.